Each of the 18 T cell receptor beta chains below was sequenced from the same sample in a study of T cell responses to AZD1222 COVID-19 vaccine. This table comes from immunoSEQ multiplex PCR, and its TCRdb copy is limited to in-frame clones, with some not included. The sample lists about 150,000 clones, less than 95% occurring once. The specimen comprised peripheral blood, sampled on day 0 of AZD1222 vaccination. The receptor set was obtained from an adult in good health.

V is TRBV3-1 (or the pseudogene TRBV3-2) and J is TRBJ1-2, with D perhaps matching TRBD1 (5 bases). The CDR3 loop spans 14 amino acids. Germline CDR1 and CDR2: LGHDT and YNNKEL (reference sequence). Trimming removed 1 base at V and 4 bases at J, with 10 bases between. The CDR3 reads CASSQAEGPYGYTF. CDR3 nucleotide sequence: TGTGCCAGCAGCCAAGCAGAGGGGCCCTATGGCTACACCTTC.

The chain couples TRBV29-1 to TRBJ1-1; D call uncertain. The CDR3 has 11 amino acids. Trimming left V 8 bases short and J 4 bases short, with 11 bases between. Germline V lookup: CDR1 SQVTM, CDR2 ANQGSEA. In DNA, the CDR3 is TGCAGCCCCTATAAGGGCACTGAAGCTTTCTTT. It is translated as CSPYKGTEAFF.

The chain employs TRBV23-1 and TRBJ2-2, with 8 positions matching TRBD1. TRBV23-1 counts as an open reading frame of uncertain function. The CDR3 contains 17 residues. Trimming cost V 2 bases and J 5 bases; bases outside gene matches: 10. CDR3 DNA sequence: TGCGCCAGCAGTCAACCAATGACAGGGGTGAGTACCGGGGAGCTGTTTTTT. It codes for CASSQPMTGVSTGELFF.

This chain's CDR3 is CASTLQGQSYEQYF. The CDR3, as DNA: TGTGCCAGCACCCTACAGGGTCAGTCCTACGAGCAGTACTTC. The J gene is TRBJ2-7, the V gene TRBV2, with a tentative D call TRBD1 (6 bases). Germline CDR1 reads SNHLY; CDR2 reads FYNNEI. V lost 7 bases to trimming and J lost 1 base, with 14 bases between them. This CDR3 is built from 14 residues.

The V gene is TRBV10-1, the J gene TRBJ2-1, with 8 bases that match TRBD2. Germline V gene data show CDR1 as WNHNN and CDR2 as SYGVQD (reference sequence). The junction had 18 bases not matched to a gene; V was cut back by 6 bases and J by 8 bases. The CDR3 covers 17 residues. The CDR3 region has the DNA TGCGCCAGCAGCCACAGGATACCGGGACTAGGTCTCTATGAGCAGTTCTTC. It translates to CASSHRIPGLGLYEQFF.

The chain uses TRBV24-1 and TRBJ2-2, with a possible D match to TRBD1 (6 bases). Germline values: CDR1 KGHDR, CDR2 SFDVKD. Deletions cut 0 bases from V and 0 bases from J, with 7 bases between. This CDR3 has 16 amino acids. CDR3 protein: CATSDLTGSNTGELFF. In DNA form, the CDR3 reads TGTGCCACCAGTGATTTGACAGGGTCGAACACCGGGGAGCTGTTTTTT.

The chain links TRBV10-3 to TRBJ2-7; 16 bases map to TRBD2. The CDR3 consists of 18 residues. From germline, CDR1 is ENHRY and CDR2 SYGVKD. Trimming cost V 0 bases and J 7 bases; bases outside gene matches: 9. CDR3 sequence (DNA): TGTGCCATCAGTGAGTCGGGACTAGCGGGAGGGAAAGCTTGGGAGCAGTACTTC. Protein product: CAISESGLAGGKAWEQYF.

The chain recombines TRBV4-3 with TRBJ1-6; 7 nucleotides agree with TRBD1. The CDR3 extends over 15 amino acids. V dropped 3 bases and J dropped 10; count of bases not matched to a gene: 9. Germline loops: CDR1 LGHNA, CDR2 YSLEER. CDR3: CASSQETTGVSPLHF. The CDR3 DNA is TGCGCCAGCAGCCAGGAGACAACAGGGGTCTCACCCCTCCACTTT.

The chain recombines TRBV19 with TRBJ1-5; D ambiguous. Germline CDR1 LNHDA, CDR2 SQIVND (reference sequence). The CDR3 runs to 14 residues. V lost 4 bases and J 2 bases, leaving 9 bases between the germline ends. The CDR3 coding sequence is TGTGCCAGTAGTAGGGTTGATCGCAATCAGCCCCAGCATTTT. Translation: CASSRVDRNQPQHF. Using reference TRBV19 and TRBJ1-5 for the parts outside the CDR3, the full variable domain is DGGITQSPKYLFRKEGQNVTLSCEQNLNHDAMYWYRQDPGQGLRLIYYSQIVNDFQKGDIAEGYSVSREKKESFPLTVTSAQKNPTAFYLCASSRVDRNQPQHFGDGTRLSIL.

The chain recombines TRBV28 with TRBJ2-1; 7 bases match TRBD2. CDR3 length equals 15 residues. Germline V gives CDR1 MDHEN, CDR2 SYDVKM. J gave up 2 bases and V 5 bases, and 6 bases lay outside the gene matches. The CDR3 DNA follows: TGTGCCAGCAGTCCCCCGGGGGGTGCCTACAATGAGCAGTTCTTC. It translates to CASSPPGGAYNEQFF.

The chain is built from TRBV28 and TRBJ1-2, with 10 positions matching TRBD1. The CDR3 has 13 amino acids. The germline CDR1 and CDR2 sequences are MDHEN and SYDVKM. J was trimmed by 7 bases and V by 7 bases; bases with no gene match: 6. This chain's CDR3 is CASTLGTGAGYTF. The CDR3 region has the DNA TGTGCCAGCACTCTGGGGACAGGGGCTGGCTACACCTTC.

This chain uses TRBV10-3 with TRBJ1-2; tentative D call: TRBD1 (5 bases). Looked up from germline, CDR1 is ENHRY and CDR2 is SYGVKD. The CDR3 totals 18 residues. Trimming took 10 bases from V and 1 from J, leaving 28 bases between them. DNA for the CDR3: TGTGCCACCTCGCAACTACGGGACTCTGAAGGAGGTAACTATGGCTACACCTTC. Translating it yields CATSQLRDSEGGNYGYTF.

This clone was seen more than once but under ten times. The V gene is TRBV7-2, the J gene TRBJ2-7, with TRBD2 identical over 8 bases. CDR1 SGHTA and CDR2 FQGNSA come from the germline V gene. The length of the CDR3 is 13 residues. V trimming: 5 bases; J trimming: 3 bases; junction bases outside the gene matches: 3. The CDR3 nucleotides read TGTGCCAGCAGCGTAACTAGCGGCTACGAGCAGTACTTC. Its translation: CASSVTSGYEQYF.

The CDR3 spells CASSSLANHQETQYF. CDR3 nucleotides: TGCGCCAGCAGCTCCCTAGCGAACCATCAAGAGACCCAGTACTTC. The V call is TRBV5-1, the J call TRBJ2-5; possible D gene TRBD2, 6 bases. The CDR3 consists of 15 residues. V lost 3 bases and J lost 2, with 14 bases in between. Germline V gene sequence: CDR1 SGHRS, CDR2 YFSETQ.

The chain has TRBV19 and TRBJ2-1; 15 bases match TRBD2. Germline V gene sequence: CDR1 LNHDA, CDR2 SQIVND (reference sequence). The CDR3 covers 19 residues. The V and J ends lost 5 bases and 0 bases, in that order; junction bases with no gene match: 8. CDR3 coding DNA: TGTGCCAGTAGTCTTGGACTAGCGGGAGGGAAGAGCTCCTACAATGAGCAGTTCTTC. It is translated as CASSLGLAGGKSSYNEQFF.

CDR3: CASSLSRGNYNEQFF. The CDR3 DNA is TGTGCCAGCAGTTTAAGTCGCGGGAACTACAATGAGCAGTTCTTC. The chain couples TRBV28 to TRBJ2-1; a weak D match, TRBD2 (6 bases). The CDR3 runs to 15 residues. Germline V CDR1 and CDR2: MDHEN, SYDVKM. V lost 2 bases and J 3 bases, leaving 11 bases between the germline ends.

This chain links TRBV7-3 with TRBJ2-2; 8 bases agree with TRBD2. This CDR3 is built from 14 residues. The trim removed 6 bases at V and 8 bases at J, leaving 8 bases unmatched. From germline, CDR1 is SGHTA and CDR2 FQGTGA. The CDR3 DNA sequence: TGTGCCAGCAGTCGAAGCGGGAGAGGTGGGGAGCTGTTTTTT. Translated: CASSRSGRGGELFF.

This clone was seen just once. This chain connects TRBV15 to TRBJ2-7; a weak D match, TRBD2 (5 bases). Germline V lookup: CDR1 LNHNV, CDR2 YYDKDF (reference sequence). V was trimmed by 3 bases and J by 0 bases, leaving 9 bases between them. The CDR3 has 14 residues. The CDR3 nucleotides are TGTGCCACCAGCAGGACTACTCTCTCCTACGAGCAGTACTTC. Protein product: CATSRTTLSYEQYF. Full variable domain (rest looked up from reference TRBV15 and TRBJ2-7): DAMVIQNPRYQVTQFGKPVTLSCSQTLNHNVMYWYQQKSSQAPKLLFHYYDKDFNNEADTPDNFQSRRPNTSFCFLDIRSPGLGDTAMYLCATSRTTLSYEQYFGPGTRLTVT.